This paragraph reports one T cell receptor beta chain. Its target antigen remains unknown. Per-base quality was not reported, and no clone a single base away is much larger than it. The entry originates in a study of blood T cell repertoires in COVID-19 (dated by TCRdb to 2018 to 2020). With respect to the entire study: Samples covering the acute and convalescent phases of COVID-19 were provided by collaborators in the United States, Italy and Spain. The material from the prospective study consisted of cDNA or gDNA derived from T cells, B-cell-depleted T cells, or PBMCs. Deeply sampled blood TCRbeta repertoires from subjects exposed to, actively infected with, or recovered from COVID-19 were included in the dataset. The repertoires were made available in a free public database intended to serve as a resource for research on the immune response to SARS-CoV-2. The samples were drawn from two sources: the first 160 participants of the ongoing ImmuneRACE study, and 1,254 subjects contributed by 6 global collaborators. The sample metadata nearly always contained a de-identified subject ID, COVID-19 status, age in years and sex. Where available, HLA class I and class II types were taken from metadata supplied by the sample provider and were not determined by assay-based typing.

Collaborating institutions collected whole blood in K2EDTA tubes following their own protocols. For TCRbeta analysis, collaborators shipped samples as frozen whole blood, isolated PBMCs, or DNA extracted from either of those sample types. Broad study findings and their caveats: Clinical and demographic metadata were provided uncurated, with the amount varying by source and participant.

TCRbeta CDR3 regions were amplified from genomic DNA by means of the immunoSEQ Assay, a bias-controlled multiplex PCR. Per the authors' processing: The number of nucleated cells in each sample was estimated from the amplification of reference gene primers within the assay. Sequence reads were collapsed and filtered to measure the absolute abundance of every unique TCRbeta CDR3 rearrangement. For each sample, productive Simpson clonality was calculated by taking the square root of Simpson's diversity index across productive rearrangements. Held by TCRdb, this immuneACCESS table contains in-frame sequences only and omits some clones. Under half of the omission traces to an unresolved V gene where checked; the cause of the rest is unknown. The D gene and trimming were derived from the DNA, and the V and J assignments and clone size from that table. Within this sample are 80,000 to 95,000 clones, with more than 75% of them counted one time only. The ten largest clones add up to 17% of the sample.

The CDR3 measures 13 amino acids from cysteine to phenylalanine. The CDR3 DNA has 39 bases and is translated from base 1. CDR1 and CDR2, per the germline V gene (reference sequence), are SEHNR and FQNEAQ. Trimming takes 5 bases from V and 11 bases from J, and the germline ends sit 18 bases apart. The chain employs TRBV7-9 and TRBJ2-5, and perhaps TRBD1 as D gene, on 6 matching bases. The receptor comes from a human donor in a cohort sampled during active COVID-19. The specimen sequenced was peripheral blood. This receptor has the CDR3 CASSGTRNEGQYF. The bases read TGTGCCAGCAGCGGGACACGCAATGAGGGGCAGTACTTC.